Below, 21 T cell receptor beta chains from the same sample are listed, as sequenced in a study of blood T cell repertoires in COVID-19 (dated by TCRdb to about 2020). Receptor libraries were prepared by the immunoSEQ multiplex PCR assay. The clones in this table, taken by TCRdb from immuneACCESS, are in-frame only. Not every clone is retained; where verified, under half of the shortfall comes from an unresolved V gene, and the cause of the rest is unknown. Counted in this sample were some 230,000 clones; 85% of them appeared once. The ten largest account for 0.85% to 1% of the sample. Specimen: peripheral blood. These receptors all come from a man aged 35 to 55 with acute or convalescent COVID-19.

The DNA of the CDR3 is TGTGCCAGCAGCTTAGCCCGGGGGGCCGCCTCACGTACGCAGTATTTT. It is translated as CASSLARGAASRTQYF. V and J are TRBV7-2 and TRBJ2-3, with D maybe TRBD2 (7 bases). CDR1 and CDR2 from the germline V gene are SGHTA and FQGNSA. Between the trimmed V and J ends, which lost 0 bases and 8 bases, there was a span of 18 bases. The CDR3 has 16 amino acids. Drawing the rest from reference TRBV7-2 and TRBJ2-3, the complete variable domain is GAGVSQSPSNKVTEKGKDVELRCDPISGHTALYWYRQSLGQGLEFLIYFQGNSAPDKSGLPSDRFSAERTGGSVSTLTIQRTQQEDSAVYLCASSLARGAASRTQYFGPGTRLTVL.

The DNA for the CDR3 is TGCGCCAGCAGCTCGGACAGGGGGCTGGGGAATGAGCAGTTCTTC. Protein sequence: CASSSDRGLGNEQFF. The J gene is TRBJ2-1, the V gene TRBV5-1; 11 nucleotides line up with TRBD1. Germline values: CDR1 SGHRS, CDR2 YFSETQ. The CDR3 sequence is 15 residues long. V shed 3 bases, J shed 7 bases, and the junction held 6 bases outside the gene matches.

The CDR3 DNA is TGTGCCAGCACCCGAGAGACTAGCGGGGTCGAGACCCAGTACTTC. This encodes CASTRETSGVETQYF. The chain has TRBV2 and TRBJ2-5; 11 nucleotides match TRBD2. The CDR3 runs to 15 residues. The germline V gene encodes CDR1 SNHLY and CDR2 FYNNEI. V lost 7 bases and J lost 5; bases outside the gene matches: 9.

This chain joins TRBV27 and TRBJ2-1; 11 positions agree with TRBD1. The J segment lost 9 bases and the V segment lost 4 bases, leaving 8 bases of the junction unmatched. The germline V gene encodes CDR1 MNHEY and CDR2 SMNVEV (reference sequence). CDR3 length equals 15 residues. The CDR3 loop is CASSSLGQGAIEQFF. CDR3 DNA sequence: TGTGCCAGCAGTTCCCTCGGACAGGGGGCGATTGAGCAGTTCTTC.

The chain combines TRBV7-8 with TRBJ1-6; the D gene is possibly TRBD1 (6 bases). This CDR3 region has 14 residues. CDR1 is SGHVS, CDR2 FQNEAQ, per germline. Trimming stripped 6 bases from V and 5 bases from J, with 11 bases between. The CDR3 nucleotides read TGTGCCAGCAGTCGAACAGGGAATAATTCACCCCTCCACTTT. It specifies CASSRTGNNSPLHF.

The rearrangement joins TRBV18 to TRBJ1-5; 9 nucleotides line up with TRBD1. CDR1 KGHSH and CDR2 LQKENI come from the germline V gene. The CDR3 loop spans 14 amino acids. V gave up 4 bases and J gave up 8 bases; unmatched junction bases: 6. The CDR3 protein is CASSLTGGYEPQHF. For the CDR3, the DNA is TGTGCCAGCTCACTTACAGGGGGCTATGAGCCCCAGCATTTT.

The chain's CDR3 is CASRGGNEQYF. Here the CDR3 DNA reads TGTGCCAGCAGGGGGGGTAACGAGCAGTACTTC. The chain combines TRBV3-1 (or the pseudogene TRBV3-2) with TRBJ2-7, with D perhaps TRBD2 (6 bases). This CDR3 comprises 11 residues. The ends were cut back, 6 bases at V and 5 bases at J, with 8 bases in the middle. CDR1 and CDR2 from the germline V gene are LGHDT and YNNKEL (reference sequence).

In its sample, this clone was seen once. The chain joins TRBV3-1 (or the pseudogene TRBV3-2) to TRBJ2-4; tentatively, D is TRBD2 (5 bases). This CDR3 has 15 residues. Trimming stripped 0 bases from V and 7 bases from J, with 13 bases between. Germline CDR1 is LGHDT and CDR2 is YNNKEL (reference sequence). CDR3 sequence reads: CASSQDLASPNIQYF. CDR3 in DNA: TGTGCCAGCAGCCAAGATTTGGCTAGCCCGAACATTCAGTACTTC.

The rearrangement links TRBV28 to TRBJ2-7; tentative D call: TRBD1 (5 bases). V dropped 8 bases and J dropped 7 bases, with 18 bases sitting between them. This CDR3 has 13 amino acids. CDR1 MDHEN and CDR2 SYDVKM come from the germline V gene. The CDR3 spells CASLTSWAGEQYF. DNA for the CDR3: TGTGCCAGCCTAACTTCCTGGGCAGGGGAGCAGTACTTC.

J is TRBJ1-2 and V is TRBV6-5, with D perhaps TRBD1 (6 bases). The CDR3 runs 15 residues. CDR1 is MNHEY and CDR2 is SVGAGI in the germline V gene. Trimming took 7 bases from V and 5 from J, leaving 20 bases between them. The CDR3 coding sequence is TGTGCCAGCACCGAGGGTAGCGGGGGCGGATATGGCTACACCTTC. Translation gives CASTEGSGGGYGYTF.

The rearrangement uses TRBV27 and TRBJ1-5; D might be TRBD1 (6 bases). The CDR3 length is 15 residues. The V and J ends lost 2 bases and 6 bases respectively, with 14 bases between them. Germline CDR1 reads MNHEY; CDR2 reads SMNVEV (reference sequence). This CDR3 reads CASSLRDTRGQPQHF. The CDR3 DNA sequence: TGTGCCAGCAGTTTACGGGACACTCGAGGTCAGCCCCAGCATTTT.

The chain is built from TRBV3-1 (or the pseudogene TRBV3-2) and TRBJ2-7; 11 bases are shared with TRBD2. This CDR3 has 16 residues. Germline V gene sequence: CDR1 LGHDT, CDR2 YNNKEL (reference sequence). V lost 5 bases, J lost 2 bases, and 8 bases stayed unmatched. CDR3 in DNA: TGTGCCAGCAGCTCCTATAGCGGGGGGGAGACCTACGAGCAGTACTTC. Translating it yields CASSSYSGGETYEQYF.

This clone was seen a single time. J is TRBJ1-4 and V is TRBV10-1; no reliable D call. The germline V gene encodes CDR1 WNHNN and CDR2 SYGVQD (reference sequence). The CDR3 length is 12 residues. Trimming took off 6 bases at V and 13 bases at J, with 15 bases between the two ends. CDR3 sequence reads: CASRRSGSILFF. Here the CDR3 DNA reads TGCGCCAGCAGAAGGAGCGGAAGTATACTGTTTTTT.

This clone appeared a few times. This chain joins TRBV10-1 and TRBJ1-2, with TRBD1 matching 7 bases. Germline CDR1 reads WNHNN; CDR2 reads SYGVQD (reference sequence). The CDR3 covers 13 residues. Germline trimming cut 5 bases from V and 5 bases from J; bases unmatched to any gene: 5. The CDR3 here is CASSTDRLYGYTF. The CDR3 DNA reads as TGCGCCAGCAGTACGGACAGGCTTTATGGCTACACCTTC.

The rearrangement uses TRBV10-3 and TRBJ1-1; D gene uncertain. The CDR3 has 11 residues. Germline-derived CDR1 and CDR2 are ENHRY and SYGVKD. V was shortened by 9 bases and J by 11 bases, with 16 bases between the two germline ends. CDR3 DNA sequence: TGTGCCATAGGAGAACAACTGGCGGCTTTCTTT. It specifies CAIGEQLAAFF.

This rearrangement joins TRBV3-1 (or the pseudogene TRBV3-2) to TRBJ1-5, with 7 positions matching TRBD1. The CDR3 is 15 residues long. The germline V gene has CDR1 LGHDT and CDR2 YNNKEL (reference sequence). Germline trimming cut 6 bases from V and 10 bases from J; bases unmatched to any gene: 15. The CDR3 DNA is TGTGCCAGCAGTCAAACAGGGGACCGACGTCTACCCCAGCATTTT. It specifies CASSQTGDRRLPQHF.

The gene calls are TRBV7-9 and TRBJ1-2, with TRBD1 matching 10 bases. V lost 5 bases and J lost 12; bases outside the gene matches: 15. Germline assignment: CDR1 SEHNR and CDR2 FQNEAQ (reference sequence). The CDR3 has 15 residues. The CDR3 protein is CASSPLTTTGGNDTF. For the CDR3, the DNA is TGTGCCAGCAGCCCACTAACCACGACAGGGGGCAATGACACCTTC.

The chain joins TRBV29-1 to TRBJ1-1; a weak D match, TRBD1 (5 bases). Germline loops: CDR1 SQVTM, CDR2 ANQGSEA. This CDR3 region has 15 residues. V lost 4 bases, J lost 5 bases, and 20 bases lay in between. The CDR3 is CSVGIRAQPITEAFF. Written as DNA, the CDR3 is TGCAGCGTTGGGATCAGGGCCCAGCCCATAACTGAAGCTTTCTTT.

Here the CDR3 reads CASSPLGAGGSSYEQYF. DNA of the CDR3: TGTGCCAGCAGCCCTCTCGGGGCGGGGGGCAGCTCCTACGAGCAGTACTTC. The gene calls are TRBV4-2 and TRBJ2-7, with 8 bases fitting TRBD2. CDR1 and CDR2 (germline): LGHNA, YNFKEQ. The CDR3 covers 17 residues. J lost 0 bases, V lost 4 bases, and 11 bases had no gene match.

The chain combines TRBV28 with TRBJ1-1; D uncertain. This CDR3 is 13 amino acids long. Germline-derived CDR1 and CDR2 are MDHEN and SYDVKM. Trimming left V 6 bases short and J 1 base short, with 9 bases between. CDR3 in amino acids: CASRRAGNTEAFF. DNA of the CDR3: TGTGCCAGCAGGAGAGCGGGGAACACTGAAGCTTTCTTT. Looking up the rest from reference TRBV28 and TRBJ1-1 gives the full variable domain: DVKVTQSSRYLVKRTGEKVFLECVQDMDHENMFWYRQDPGLGLRLIYFSYDVKMKEKGDIPEGYSVSREKKERFSLILESASTNQTSMYLCASRRAGNTEAFFGQGTRLTVV.

V usage is TRBV11-1 and J usage is TRBJ2-1, with D possibly TRBD2 on 5 matching bases. The CDR3 has 15 amino acids. V lost 4 bases and J 0 bases, leaving 10 bases between the germline ends. CDR1 is SGHAT and CDR2 is FQDESV in the germline V gene (reference sequence). The CDR3 nucleotides are TGTGCCAGCAGCTCGGGGTCCAGCTCCTACAATGAGCAGTTCTTC. Protein: CASSSGSSSYNEQFF.